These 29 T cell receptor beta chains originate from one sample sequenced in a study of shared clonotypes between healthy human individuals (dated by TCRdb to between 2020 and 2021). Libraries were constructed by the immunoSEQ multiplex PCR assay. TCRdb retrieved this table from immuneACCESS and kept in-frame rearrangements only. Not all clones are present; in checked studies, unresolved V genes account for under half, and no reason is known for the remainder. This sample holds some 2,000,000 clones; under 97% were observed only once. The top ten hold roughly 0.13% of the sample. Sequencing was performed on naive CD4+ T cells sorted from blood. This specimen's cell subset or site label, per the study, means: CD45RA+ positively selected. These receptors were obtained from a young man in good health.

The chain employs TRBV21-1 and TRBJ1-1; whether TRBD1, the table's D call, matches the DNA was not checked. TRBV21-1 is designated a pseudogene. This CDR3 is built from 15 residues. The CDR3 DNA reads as TGTGCCAGCAGCCCTTCGACAGGTCGGAACACTGAAGCTTTCTTT. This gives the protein CASSPSTGRNTEAFF.

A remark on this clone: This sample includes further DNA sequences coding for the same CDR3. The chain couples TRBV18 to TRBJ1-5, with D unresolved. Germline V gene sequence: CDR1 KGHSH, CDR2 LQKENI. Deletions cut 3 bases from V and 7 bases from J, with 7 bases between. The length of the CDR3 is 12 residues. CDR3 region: CASSPGEQPQHF. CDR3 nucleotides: TGTGCCAGCTCACCGGGTGAACAGCCCCAGCATTTT.

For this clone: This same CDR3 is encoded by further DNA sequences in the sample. The CDR3 region has the DNA TGTGCCAGCAGTGAAGGGCTAGCGGGGGGCCAAGAGACCCAGTACTTC. Translating gives CASSEGLAGGQETQYF. The chain employs TRBV2 and TRBJ2-5; 11 bases map to TRBD2. The junction had 2 bases not matched to a gene; V was cut back by 1 base and J by 1 base. Germline V gives CDR1 SNHLY, CDR2 FYNNEI. The CDR3 runs to 16 residues. Filled out from reference TRBV2 and TRBJ2-5, the complete variable domain reads EPEVTQTPSHQVTQMGQEVILRCVPISNHLYFYWYRQILGQKVEFLVSFYNNEISEKSEIFDDQFSVERPDGSNFTLKIRSTKLEDSAMYFCASSEGLAGGQETQYFGPGTRLLVL.

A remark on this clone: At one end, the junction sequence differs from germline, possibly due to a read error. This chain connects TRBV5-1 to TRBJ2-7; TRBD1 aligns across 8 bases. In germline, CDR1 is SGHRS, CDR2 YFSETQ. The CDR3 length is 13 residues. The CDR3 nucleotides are TGCGCCAGCAGTCCCGAGACGACAGGGGCCCCCAACTTC. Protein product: CASSPETTGAPNF.

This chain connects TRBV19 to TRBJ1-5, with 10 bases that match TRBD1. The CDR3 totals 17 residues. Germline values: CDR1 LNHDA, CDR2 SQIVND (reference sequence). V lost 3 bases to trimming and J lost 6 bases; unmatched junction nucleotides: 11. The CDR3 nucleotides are TGTGCCAGTAGTATCACCCGGGACAGGGGCGGGAGTCAGCCCCAGCATTTT. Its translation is CASSITRDRGGSQPQHF.

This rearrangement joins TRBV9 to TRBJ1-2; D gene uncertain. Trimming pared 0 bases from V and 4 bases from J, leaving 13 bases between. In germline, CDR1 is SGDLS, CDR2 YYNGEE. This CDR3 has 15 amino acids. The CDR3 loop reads CASSVGALVGYGYTF. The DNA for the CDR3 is TGTGCCAGCAGCGTAGGGGCCCTCGTGGGCTATGGCTACACCTTC. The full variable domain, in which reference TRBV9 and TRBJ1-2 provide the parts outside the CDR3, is DSGVTQTPKHLITATGQRVTLRCSPRSGDLSVYWYQQSLDQGLQFLIQYYNGEERAKGNILERFSAQQFPDLHSELNLSSLELGDSALYFCASSVGALVGYGYTFGSGTRLTVV.

The CDR3 loop is CASSGLLGTEAFF. The DNA for the CDR3 is TGTGCCAGCAGCGGCCTACTGGGTACTGAAGCTTTCTTT. V and J are TRBV6-5 and TRBJ1-1; unclear D gene. V lost 6 bases and J 5 bases, leaving 13 bases between the germline ends. The CDR3 totals 13 residues. CDR1 and CDR2 (germline): MNHEY, SVGAGI.

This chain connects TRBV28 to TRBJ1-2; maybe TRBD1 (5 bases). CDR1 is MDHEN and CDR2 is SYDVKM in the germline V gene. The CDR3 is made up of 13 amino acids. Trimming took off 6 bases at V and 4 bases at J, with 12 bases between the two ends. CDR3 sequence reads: CASRTGRGYGYTF. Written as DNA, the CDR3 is TGTGCCAGCAGGACGGGACGGGGCTATGGCTACACCTTC.

CDR3 amino acids: CASSDGTAFYEQYF. The CDR3 DNA sequence: TGTGCCAGCAGTGACGGGACAGCTTTCTACGAGCAGTACTTC. The chain has TRBV25-1 and TRBJ2-7, with 7 bases fitting TRBD1. Unmatched junction bases numbered 5, after V lost 3 bases and J lost 3 bases. The CDR3 spans 14 residues. Germline V gene lookup returns CDR1 MGHDK and CDR2 SYGVNS.

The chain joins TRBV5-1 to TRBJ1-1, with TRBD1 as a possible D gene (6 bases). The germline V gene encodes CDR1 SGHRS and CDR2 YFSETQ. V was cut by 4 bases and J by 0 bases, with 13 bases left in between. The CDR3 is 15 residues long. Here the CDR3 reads CASSRNREMNTEAFF. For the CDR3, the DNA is TGCGCCAGCAGCCGGAACAGGGAAATGAACACTGAAGCTTTCTTT.

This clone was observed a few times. The CDR3 DNA reads TGTGCCAGCAGTACCTTAGACACGAGGAATTCACCCCTCCACTTT. Translating it yields CASSTLDTRNSPLHF. The J gene is TRBJ1-6, the V gene TRBV27; D not certain. This CDR3 has 15 residues. Germline CDR1 and CDR2: MNHEY and SMNVEV (reference sequence). Trimming took off 5 bases at V and 7 bases at J, with 15 bases between the two ends.

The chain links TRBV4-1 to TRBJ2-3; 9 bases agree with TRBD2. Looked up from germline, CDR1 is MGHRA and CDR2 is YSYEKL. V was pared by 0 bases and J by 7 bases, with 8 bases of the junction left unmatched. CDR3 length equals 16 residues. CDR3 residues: CASSQEPPSGKNTQYF. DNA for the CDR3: TGCGCCAGCAGCCAAGAACCCCCTAGCGGGAAAAATACGCAGTATTTT.

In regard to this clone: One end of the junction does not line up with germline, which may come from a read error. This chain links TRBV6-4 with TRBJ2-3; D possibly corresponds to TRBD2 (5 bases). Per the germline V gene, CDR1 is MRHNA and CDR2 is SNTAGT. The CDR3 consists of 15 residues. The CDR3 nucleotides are TGTGCCACCAGTGCAATCGGGATTAGGACAGATACGCAGTATTTT. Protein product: CATSAIGIRTDTQYF.

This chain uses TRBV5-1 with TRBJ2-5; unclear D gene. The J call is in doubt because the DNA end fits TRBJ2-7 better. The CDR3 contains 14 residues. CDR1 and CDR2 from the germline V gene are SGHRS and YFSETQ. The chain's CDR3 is CASSLESRFYEQYF. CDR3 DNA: TGCGCCAGCAGCTTGGAAAGCCGATTCTACGAGCAGTACTTC.

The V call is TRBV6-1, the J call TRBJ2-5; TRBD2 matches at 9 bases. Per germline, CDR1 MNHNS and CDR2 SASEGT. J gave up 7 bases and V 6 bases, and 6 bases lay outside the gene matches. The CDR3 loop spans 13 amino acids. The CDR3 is CASRVSGGGTQYF. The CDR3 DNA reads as TGTGCCAGCAGGGTTAGCGGGGGAGGGACCCAGTACTTC.

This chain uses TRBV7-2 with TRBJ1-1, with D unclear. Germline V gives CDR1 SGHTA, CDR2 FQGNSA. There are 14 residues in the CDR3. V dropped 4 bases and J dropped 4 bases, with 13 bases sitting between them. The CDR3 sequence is CASSYSSLPTEAFF. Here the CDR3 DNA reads TGTGCCAGCAGCTATTCGTCCCTCCCCACTGAAGCTTTCTTT.

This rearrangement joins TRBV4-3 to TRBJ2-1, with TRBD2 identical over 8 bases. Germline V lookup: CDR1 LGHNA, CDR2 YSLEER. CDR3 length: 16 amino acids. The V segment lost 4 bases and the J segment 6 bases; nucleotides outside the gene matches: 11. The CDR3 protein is CASSPDPSGSGNEQFF. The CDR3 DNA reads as TGCGCCAGCAGCCCCGACCCCAGCGGGAGTGGCAATGAGCAGTTCTTC.

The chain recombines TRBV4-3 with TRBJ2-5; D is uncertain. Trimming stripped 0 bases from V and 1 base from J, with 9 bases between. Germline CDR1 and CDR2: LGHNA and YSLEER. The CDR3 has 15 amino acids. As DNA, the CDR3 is TGCGCCAGCAGCCAAGATTCCGGCAGCCAAGAGACCCAGTACTTC. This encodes CASSQDSGSQETQYF.

CDR3 coding DNA: TGCGCCAGCAGTGAGGTTAGGGGGCTTGGCACTGAAGCTTTCTTT. It encodes CASSEVRGLGTEAFF. The chain recombines TRBV10-1 with TRBJ1-1; 7 positions agree with TRBD1. The junction had 7 bases not matched to a gene; V was cut back by 2 bases and J by 4 bases. This CDR3 region has 15 residues. Germline V lookup: CDR1 WNHNN, CDR2 SYGVQD (reference sequence).

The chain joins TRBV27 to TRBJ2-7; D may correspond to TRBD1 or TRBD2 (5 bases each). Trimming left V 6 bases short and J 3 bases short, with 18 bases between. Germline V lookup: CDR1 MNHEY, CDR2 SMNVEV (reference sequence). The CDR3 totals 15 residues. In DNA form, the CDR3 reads TGTGCCAGCAGGGTCGGGGCAGCGGACAACTACGAGCAGTACTTC. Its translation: CASRVGAADNYEQYF.

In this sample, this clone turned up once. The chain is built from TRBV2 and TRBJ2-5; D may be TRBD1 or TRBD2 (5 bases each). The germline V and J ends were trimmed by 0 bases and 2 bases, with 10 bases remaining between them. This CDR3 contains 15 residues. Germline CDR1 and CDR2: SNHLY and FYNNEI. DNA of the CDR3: TGTGCCAGCAGTGAAGCTGGGGGACCACAAGAGACCCAGTACTTC. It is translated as CASSEAGGPQETQYF.

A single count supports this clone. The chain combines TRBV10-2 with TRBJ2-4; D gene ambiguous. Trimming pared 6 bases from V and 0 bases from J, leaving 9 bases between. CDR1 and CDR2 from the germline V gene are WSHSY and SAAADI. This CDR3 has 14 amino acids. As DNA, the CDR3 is TGCGCCAGCAGCCCCAGTCTAGCCAAAAACATTCAGTACTTC. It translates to CASSPSLAKNIQYF.

The CDR3 here is CASSIQGYSNQPQHF. CDR3 coding DNA: TGTGCCAGCTCAATACAGGGGTATAGCAATCAGCCCCAGCATTTT. The chain couples TRBV18 to TRBJ1-5; 7 bases fit TRBD1. The CDR3 extends over 15 amino acids. Trimming at V came to 5 bases and at J to 0 bases, leaving 4 bases not matched to a gene. Per germline, CDR1 KGHSH and CDR2 LQKENI.

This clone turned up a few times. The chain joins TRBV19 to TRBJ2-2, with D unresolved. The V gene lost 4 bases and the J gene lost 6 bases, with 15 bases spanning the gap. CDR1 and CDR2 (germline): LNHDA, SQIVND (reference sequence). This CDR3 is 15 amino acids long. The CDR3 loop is CASSKDAWMSGELFF. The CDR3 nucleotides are TGTGCCAGTAGTAAGGACGCCTGGATGTCCGGGGAGCTGTTTTTT. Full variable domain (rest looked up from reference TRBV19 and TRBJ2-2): DGGITQSPKYLFRKEGQNVTLSCEQNLNHDAMYWYRQDPGQGLRLIYYSQIVNDFQKGDIAEGYSVSREKKESFPLTVTSAQKNPTAFYLCASSKDAWMSGELFFGEGSRLTVL.

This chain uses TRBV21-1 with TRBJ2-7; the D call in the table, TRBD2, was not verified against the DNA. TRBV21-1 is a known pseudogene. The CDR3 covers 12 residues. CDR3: CASSKSGGQQYF. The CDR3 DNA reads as TGTGCCAGCAGCAAATCGGGGGGCCAGCAGTACTTC.

The CDR3 reads CASSRPLANLYNEQFF. DNA of the CDR3: TGTGCCAGCAGCCGGCCCCTAGCGAATCTCTACAATGAGCAGTTCTTC. This rearrangement joins TRBV14 to TRBJ2-1, with D tentatively TRBD2 (6 bases). Germline CDR1 reads SGHDN; CDR2 reads FVKESK. The CDR3 loop spans 16 amino acids. Between the trimmed V and J ends, which lost 4 bases and 3 bases, there was a span of 16 bases. The entire variable domain, with the rest obtained from reference TRBV14 and TRBJ2-1, is as follows: EAGVTQFPSHSVIEKGQTVTLRCDPISGHDNLYWYRRVMGKEIKFLLHFVKESKQDESGMPNNRFLAERTGGTYSTLKVQPAELEDSGVYFCASSRPLANLYNEQFFGPGTRLTVL.

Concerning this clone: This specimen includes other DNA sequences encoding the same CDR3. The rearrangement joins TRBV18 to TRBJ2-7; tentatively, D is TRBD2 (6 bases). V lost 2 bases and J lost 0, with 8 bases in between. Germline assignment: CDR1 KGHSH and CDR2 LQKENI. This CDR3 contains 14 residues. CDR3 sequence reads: CASSPSGSSYEQYF. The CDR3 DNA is TGTGCCAGCTCACCATCCGGGAGCTCCTACGAGCAGTACTTC.

The CDR3 nucleotides are TGTGCCAGCAGTGGGGGGGCACCTGGAAACACCATATATTTT. The encoded protein is CASSGGAPGNTIYF. The rearrangement links TRBV2 to TRBJ1-3, with TRBD1 as a possible D gene (6 bases). The V end was cut by 4 bases, the J end by 2 bases, with 9 bases between. CDR1 and CDR2 (germline): SNHLY, FYNNEI. The CDR3 is 14 amino acids.

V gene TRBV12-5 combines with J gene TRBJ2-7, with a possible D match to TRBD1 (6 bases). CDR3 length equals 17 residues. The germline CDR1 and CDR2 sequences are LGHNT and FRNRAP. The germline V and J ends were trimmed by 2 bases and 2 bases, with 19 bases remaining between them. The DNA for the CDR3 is TGTGCTAGTGGTTTGTCATGGGTCCGGGACACAGCCTACGAGCAGTACTTC. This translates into CASGLSWVRDTAYEQYF.